The source of this T cell receptor (beta chain) is a study of blood T cell repertoires in COVID-19. Study-wide context: The analysed material was cDNA or gDNA that came from T cells, B-cell-depleted T cells, or PBMCs.

CDR3 length: 11 residues. V gave up 4 bases and J gave up 3 bases, with 7 bases separating them. The germline V gene encodes CDR1 GTSNPN and CDR2 SVGIG (reference sequence). Everyone who took part was roughly 18 to 89 years old, and they came from about two dozen US areas. Among Cohort 3 donors, those recovered had two negative PCRs, clearance, or symptom resolution. Assay: immunoSEQ multiplex PCR; the TCRdb copy retains only in-frame clones and omits some. The table includes 100,000 or so clones, just over 85% detected once. This clone occurred a few times. Input material: PBMCs or T cells enriched from blood (not recorded which). This sequence was found in a woman between 45 and 60 years old who had recovered from COVID-19. The chain links TRBV30 to TRBJ2-7, with D uncertain. The CDR3 loop reads CAWTQNYEQYF. The CDR3 bases are TGTGCCTGGACACAGAACTACGAGCAGTACTTC.